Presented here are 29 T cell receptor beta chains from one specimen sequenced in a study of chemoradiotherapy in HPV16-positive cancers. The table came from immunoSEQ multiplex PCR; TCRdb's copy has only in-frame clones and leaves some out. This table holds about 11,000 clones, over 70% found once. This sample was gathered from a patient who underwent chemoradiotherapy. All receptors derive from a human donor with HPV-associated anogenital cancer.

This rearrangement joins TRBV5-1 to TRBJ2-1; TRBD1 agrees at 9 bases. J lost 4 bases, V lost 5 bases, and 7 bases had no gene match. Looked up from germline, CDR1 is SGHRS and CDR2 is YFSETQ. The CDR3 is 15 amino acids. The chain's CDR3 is CASRPTGGVYNEQFF. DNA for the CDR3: TGCGCCAGCAGACCGACAGGGGGAGTATACAATGAGCAGTTCTTC.

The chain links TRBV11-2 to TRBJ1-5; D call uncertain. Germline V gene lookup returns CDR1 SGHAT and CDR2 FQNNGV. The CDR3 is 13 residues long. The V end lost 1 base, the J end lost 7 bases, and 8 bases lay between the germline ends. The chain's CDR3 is CASSLGFGQPQHF. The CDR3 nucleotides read TGTGCCAGCAGCTTAGGTTTTGGGCAGCCCCAGCATTTT.

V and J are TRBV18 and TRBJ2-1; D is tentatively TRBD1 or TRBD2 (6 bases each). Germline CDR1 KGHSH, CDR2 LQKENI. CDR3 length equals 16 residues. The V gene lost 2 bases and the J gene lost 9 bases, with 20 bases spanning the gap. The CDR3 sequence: CASSPFRGTRNGEQFF. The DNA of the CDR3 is TGTGCCAGCTCACCATTCCGCGGGACAAGAAACGGTGAGCAGTTCTTC.

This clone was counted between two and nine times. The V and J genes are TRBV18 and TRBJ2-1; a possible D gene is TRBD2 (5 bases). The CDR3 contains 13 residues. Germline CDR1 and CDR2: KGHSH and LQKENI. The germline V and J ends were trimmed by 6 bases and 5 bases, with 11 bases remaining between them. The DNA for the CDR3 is TGTGCCAGCTCTCAAGGACTGAACAATGAGCAGTTCTTC. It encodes CASSQGLNNEQFF.

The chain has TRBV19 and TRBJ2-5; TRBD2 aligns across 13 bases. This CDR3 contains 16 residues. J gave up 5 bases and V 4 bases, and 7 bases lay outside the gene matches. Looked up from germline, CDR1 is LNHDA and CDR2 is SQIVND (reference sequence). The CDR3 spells CASSSRTSGSFETQYF. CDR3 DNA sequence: TGTGCCAGTAGTAGCCGGACTAGCGGGAGTTTTGAGACCCAGTACTTC.

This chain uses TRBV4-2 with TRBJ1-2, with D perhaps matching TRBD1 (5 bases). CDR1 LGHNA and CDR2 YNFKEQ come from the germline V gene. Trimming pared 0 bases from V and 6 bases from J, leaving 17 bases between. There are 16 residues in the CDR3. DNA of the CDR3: TGTGCCAGCAGCCAAGAATGGGGAGGGCGGGGGGATGGCTACACCTTC. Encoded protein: CASSQEWGGRGDGYTF.

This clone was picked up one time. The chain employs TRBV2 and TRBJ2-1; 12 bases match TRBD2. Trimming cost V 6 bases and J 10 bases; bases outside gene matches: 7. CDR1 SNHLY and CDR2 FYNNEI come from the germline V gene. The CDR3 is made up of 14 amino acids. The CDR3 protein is CASSRLAGDPEQFF. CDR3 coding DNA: TGTGCCAGCAGCCGACTAGCGGGAGACCCAGAGCAGTTCTTC.

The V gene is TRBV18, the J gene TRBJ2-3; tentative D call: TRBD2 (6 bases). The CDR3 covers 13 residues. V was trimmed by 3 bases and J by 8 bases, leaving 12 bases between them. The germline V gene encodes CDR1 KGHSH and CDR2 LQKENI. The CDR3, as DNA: TGTGCCAGCTCACCCGGCGGGGAAGGTACGCAGTATTTT. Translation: CASSPGGEGTQYF.

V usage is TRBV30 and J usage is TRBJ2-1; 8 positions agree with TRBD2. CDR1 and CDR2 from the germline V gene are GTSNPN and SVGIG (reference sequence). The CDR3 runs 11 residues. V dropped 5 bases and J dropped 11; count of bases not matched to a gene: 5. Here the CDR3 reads CAWASGSQQFF. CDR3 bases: TGTGCCTGGGCCAGCGGGAGCCAGCAGTTCTTC.

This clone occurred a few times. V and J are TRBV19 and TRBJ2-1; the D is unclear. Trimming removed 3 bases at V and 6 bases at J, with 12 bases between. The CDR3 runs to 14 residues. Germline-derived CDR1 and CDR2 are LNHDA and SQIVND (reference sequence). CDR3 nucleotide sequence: TGTGCCAGTAGTATTGACGCCGGGTTCAATGAGCAGTTCTTC. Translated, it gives CASSIDAGFNEQFF.

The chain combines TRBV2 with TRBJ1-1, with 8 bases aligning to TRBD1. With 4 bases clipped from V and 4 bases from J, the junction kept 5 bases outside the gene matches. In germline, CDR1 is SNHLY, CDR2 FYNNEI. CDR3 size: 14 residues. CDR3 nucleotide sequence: TGTGCCAGCAGTGGAGACAGGGGTGGCACTGAAGCTTTCTTT. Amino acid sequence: CASSGDRGGTEAFF. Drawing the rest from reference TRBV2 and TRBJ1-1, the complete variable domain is EPEVTQTPSHQVTQMGQEVILRCVPISNHLYFYWYRQILGQKVEFLVSFYNNEISEKSEIFDDQFSVERPDGSNFTLKIRSTKLEDSAMYFCASSGDRGGTEAFFGQGTRLTVV.

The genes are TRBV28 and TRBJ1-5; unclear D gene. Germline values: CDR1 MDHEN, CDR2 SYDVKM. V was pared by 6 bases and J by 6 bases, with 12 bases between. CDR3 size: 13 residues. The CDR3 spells CASRTGVGQPQHF. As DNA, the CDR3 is TGTGCCAGCAGGACCGGGGTGGGTCAGCCCCAGCATTTT. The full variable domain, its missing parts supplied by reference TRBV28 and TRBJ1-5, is DVKVTQSSRYLVKRTGEKVFLECVQDMDHENMFWYRQDPGLGLRLIYFSYDVKMKEKGDIPEGYSVSREKKERFSLILESASTNQTSMYLCASRTGVGQPQHFGDGTRLSIL.

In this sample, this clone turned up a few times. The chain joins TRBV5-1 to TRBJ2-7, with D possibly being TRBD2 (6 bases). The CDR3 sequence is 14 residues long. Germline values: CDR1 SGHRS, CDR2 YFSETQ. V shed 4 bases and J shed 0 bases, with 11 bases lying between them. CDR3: CASSPGLSSYEQYF. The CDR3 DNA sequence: TGCGCCAGCAGCCCGGGACTTAGCTCCTACGAGCAGTACTTC.

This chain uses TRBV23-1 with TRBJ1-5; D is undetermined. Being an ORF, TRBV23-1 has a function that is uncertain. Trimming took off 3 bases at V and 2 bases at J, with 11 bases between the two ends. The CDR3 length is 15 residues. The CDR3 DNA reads TGCGCCAGCAGTCAGGCCATGAAGGGCAATCAGCCCCAGCATTTT. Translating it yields CASSQAMKGNQPQHF.

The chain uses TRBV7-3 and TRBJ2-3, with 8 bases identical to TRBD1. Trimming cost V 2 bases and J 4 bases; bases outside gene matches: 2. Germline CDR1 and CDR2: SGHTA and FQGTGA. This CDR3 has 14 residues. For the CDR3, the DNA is TGTGCCAGCAGCTTATTACAGGGGGCAGATACGCAGTATTTT. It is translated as CASSLLQGADTQYF.

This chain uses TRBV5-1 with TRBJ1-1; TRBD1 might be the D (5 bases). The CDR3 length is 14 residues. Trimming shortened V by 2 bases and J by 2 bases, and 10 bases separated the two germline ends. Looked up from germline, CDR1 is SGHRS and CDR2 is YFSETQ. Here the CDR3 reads CASSFRGDNTEAFF. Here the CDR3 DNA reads TGCGCCAGCAGCTTCCGAGGGGATAACACTGAAGCTTTCTTT.

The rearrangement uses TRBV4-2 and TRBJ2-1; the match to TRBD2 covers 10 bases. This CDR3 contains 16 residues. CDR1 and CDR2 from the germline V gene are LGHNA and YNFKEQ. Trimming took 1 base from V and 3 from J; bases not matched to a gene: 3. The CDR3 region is CASSQGLAGDYNEQFF. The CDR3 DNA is TGTGCCAGCAGCCAAGGGCTAGCGGGAGACTACAATGAGCAGTTCTTC.

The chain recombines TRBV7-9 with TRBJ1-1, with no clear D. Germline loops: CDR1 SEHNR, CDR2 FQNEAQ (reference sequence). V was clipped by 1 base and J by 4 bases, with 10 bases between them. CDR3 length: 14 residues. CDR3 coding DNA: TGTGCCAGCAGCTTAGAGGAGATACCCACTGAAGCTTTCTTT. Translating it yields CASSLEEIPTEAFF.

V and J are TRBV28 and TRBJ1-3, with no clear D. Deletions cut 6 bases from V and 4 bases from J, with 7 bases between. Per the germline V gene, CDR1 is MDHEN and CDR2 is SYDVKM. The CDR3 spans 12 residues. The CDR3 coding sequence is TGTGCCAGCAGACCCCTGGGAAACACCATATATTTT. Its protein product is CASRPLGNTIYF.

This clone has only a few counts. The CDR3 spells CASSFLGILYEQYF. The CDR3 DNA sequence: TGTGCCAGCAGTTTTTTGGGGATTCTCTACGAGCAGTACTTC. The rearrangement uses TRBV28 and TRBJ2-7, with unresolved D. The CDR3 sequence is 14 residues long. CDR1 MDHEN and CDR2 SYDVKM come from the germline V gene. V was cut by 3 bases and J by 3 bases, with 12 bases left in between.

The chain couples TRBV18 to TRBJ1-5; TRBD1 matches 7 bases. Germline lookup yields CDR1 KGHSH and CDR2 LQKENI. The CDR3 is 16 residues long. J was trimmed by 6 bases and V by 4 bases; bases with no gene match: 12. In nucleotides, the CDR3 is TGTGCCAGCTCACAGAATCGACAGGGAGTGAGTCAGCCCCAGCATTTT. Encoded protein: CASSQNRQGVSQPQHF.

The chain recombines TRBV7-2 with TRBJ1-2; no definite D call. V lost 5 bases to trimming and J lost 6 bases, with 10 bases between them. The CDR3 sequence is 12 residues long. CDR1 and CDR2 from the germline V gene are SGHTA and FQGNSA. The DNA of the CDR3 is TGTGCCAGCAGCCCGCGGACGGATGGCTACACCTTC. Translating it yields CASSPRTDGYTF.

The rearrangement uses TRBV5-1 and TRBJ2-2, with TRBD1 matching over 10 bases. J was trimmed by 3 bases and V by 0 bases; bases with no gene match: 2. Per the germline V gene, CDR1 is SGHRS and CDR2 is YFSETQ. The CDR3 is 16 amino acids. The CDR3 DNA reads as TGCGCCAGCAGCTTGGGACAGGGGGCATACACCGGGGAGCTGTTTTTT. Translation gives CASSLGQGAYTGELFF.

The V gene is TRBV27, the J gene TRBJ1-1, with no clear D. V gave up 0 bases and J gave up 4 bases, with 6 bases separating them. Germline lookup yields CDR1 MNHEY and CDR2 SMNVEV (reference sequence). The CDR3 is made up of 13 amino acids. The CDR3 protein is CASSLSETTEAFF. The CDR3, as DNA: TGTGCCAGCAGTTTATCAGAAACCACTGAAGCTTTCTTT.

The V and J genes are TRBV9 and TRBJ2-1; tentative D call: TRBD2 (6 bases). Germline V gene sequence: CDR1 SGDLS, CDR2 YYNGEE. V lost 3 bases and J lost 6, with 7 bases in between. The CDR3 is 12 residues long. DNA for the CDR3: TGTGCCAGCAGCGGTAGCGGCAATGAGCAGTTCTTC. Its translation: CASSGSGNEQFF.

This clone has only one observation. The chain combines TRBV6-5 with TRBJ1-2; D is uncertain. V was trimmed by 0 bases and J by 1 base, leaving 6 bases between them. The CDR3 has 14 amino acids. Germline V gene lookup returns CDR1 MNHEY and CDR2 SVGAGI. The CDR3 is CASSYSRINYGYTF. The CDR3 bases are TGTGCCAGCAGTTACTCTAGGATTAACTATGGCTACACCTTC.

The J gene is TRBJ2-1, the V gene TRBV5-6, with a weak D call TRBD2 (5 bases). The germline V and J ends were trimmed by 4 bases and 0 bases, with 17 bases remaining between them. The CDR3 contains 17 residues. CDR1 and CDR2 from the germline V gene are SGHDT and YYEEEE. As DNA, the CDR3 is TGTGCCAGCAGCCCCTCCCCGGGAAGCGGCTCCTACAATGAGCAGTTCTTC. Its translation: CASSPSPGSGSYNEQFF.

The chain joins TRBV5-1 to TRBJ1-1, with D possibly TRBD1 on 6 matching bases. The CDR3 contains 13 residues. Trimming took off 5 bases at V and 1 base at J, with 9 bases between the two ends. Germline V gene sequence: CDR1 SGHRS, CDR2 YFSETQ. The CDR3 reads CASRQQGNTEAFF. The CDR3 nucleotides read TGCGCCAGCAGGCAACAGGGGAACACTGAAGCTTTCTTT. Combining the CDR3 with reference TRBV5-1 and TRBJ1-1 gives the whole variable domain KAGVTQTPRYLIKTRGQQVTLSCSPISGHRSVSWYQQTPGQGLQFLFEYFSETQRNKGNFPGRFSGRQFSNSRSEMNVSTLELGDSALYLCASRQQGNTEAFFGQGTRLTVV.

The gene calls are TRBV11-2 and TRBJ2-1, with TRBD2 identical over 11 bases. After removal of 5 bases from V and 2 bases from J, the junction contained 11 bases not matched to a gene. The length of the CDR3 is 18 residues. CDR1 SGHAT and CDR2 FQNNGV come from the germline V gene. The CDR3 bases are TGTGCCAGCAGCCCCGCCCAGCCGACTAGCGGGGCCTACAATGAGCAGTTCTTC. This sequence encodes CASSPAQPTSGAYNEQFF.